Reported below is one T cell receptor (beta chain). Profiled with immunoSEQ multiplex PCR; TCRdb holds only in-frame clones, not every one. The table records just over 95,000 clones, approximately 95% of them present only once. Germline lookup yields CDR1 SGHRS and CDR2 YFSETQ. The V and J ends lost 4 bases and 4 bases respectively, with 8 bases between them. The CDR3 has 12 residues. This entry belongs to a study of technical replicates of blood from a handful of donors. This chain links TRBV5-1 with TRBJ1-1; perhaps TRBD1 as D (6 bases). This clonotype originated in a human donor in good health. The source material was T cells isolated from PBMCs. The DNA for the CDR3 is TGCGCCAGCAGCCGAGGGGGCACTGAAGCTTTCTTT. Translation gives CASSRGGTEAFF. Complete variable domain (other parts from reference TRBV5-1 and TRBJ1-1): KAGVTQTPRYLIKTRGQQVTLSCSPISGHRSVSWYQQTPGQGLQFLFEYFSETQRNKGNFPGRFSGRQFSNSRSEMNVSTLELGDSALYLCASSRGGTEAFFGQGTRLTVV.